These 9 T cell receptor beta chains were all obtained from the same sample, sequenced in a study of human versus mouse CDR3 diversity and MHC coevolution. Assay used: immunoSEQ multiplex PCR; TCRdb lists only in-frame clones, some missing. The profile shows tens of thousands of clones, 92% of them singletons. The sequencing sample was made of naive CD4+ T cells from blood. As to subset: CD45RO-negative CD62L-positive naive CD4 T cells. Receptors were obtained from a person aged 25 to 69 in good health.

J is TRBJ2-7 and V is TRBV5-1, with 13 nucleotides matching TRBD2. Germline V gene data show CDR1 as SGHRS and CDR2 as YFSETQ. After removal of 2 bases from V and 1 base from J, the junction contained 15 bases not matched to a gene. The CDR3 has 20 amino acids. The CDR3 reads CASSFPPAGLAGFRSYEQYF. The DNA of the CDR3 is TGCGCCAGCAGCTTCCCCCCCGCGGGACTAGCGGGATTCAGGTCCTACGAGCAGTACTTC.

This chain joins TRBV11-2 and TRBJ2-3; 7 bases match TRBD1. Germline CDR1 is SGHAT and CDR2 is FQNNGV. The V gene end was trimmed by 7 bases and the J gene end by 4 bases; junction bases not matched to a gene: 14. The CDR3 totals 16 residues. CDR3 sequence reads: CASKTRQGPGSDTQYF. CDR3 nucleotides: TGTGCCAGCAAAACTAGACAGGGACCGGGGTCAGATACGCAGTATTTT.

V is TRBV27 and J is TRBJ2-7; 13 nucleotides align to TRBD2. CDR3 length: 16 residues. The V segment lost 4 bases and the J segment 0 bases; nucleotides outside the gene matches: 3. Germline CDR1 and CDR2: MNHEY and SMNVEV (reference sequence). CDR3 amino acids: CASSSLAGGHSYEQYF. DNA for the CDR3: TGTGCCAGCAGTTCACTAGCGGGAGGGCACTCCTACGAGCAGTACTTC.

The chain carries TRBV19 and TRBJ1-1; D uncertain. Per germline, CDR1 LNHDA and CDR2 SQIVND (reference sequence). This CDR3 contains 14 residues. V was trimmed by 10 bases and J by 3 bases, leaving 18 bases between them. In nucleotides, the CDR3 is TGTGCCACCCAATTTAGAGGAGTCGACACTGAAGCTTTCTTT. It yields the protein CATQFRGVDTEAFF.

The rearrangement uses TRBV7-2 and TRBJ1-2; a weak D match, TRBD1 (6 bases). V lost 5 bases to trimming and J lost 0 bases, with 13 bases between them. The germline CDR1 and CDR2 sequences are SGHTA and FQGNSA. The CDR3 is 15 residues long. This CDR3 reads CASSPPGGPNYGYTF. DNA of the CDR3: TGTGCCAGCAGCCCACCCGGGGGGCCTAACTATGGCTACACCTTC.

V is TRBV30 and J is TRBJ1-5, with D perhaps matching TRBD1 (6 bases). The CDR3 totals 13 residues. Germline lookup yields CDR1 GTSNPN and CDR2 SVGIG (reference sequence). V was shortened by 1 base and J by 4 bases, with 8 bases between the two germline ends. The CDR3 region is CAWSAQGNQPQHF. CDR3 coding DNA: TGTGCCTGGAGTGCGCAGGGGAATCAGCCCCAGCATTTT.

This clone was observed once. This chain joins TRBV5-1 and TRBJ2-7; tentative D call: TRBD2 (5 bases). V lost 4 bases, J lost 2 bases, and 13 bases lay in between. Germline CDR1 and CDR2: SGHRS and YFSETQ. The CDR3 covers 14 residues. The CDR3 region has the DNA TGCGCCAGCAGCCCTCAGGCGGGTACCTACGAGCAGTACTTC. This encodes CASSPQAGTYEQYF.

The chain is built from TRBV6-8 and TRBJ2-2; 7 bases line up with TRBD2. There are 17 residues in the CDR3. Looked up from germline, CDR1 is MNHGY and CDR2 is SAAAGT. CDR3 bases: TGTGCAAGCCTAACCGTGAGGGGAGGGATGTTCACCGGGGAGCTGTTTTTT. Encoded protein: CASLTVRGGMFTGELFF.

CDR3 nucleotides: TGTGCCAGCAGTCCTACTAGCGGCCTTGTCGCCCAGTACTTC. Amino acids: CASSPTSGLVAQYF. This rearrangement joins TRBV7-9 to TRBJ2-5; 8 bases align to TRBD2. The CDR3 is made up of 14 amino acids. Germline CDR1 reads SEHNR; CDR2 reads FQNEAQ (reference sequence). Unmatched junction bases numbered 12, after V lost 6 bases and J lost 9 bases.